The 23 T cell receptor beta chains given below trace back to one sample, sequenced in a study of T cells in Graves' hyperthyroidism and ophthalmopathy. The investigators amplified TCR beta CDR3 regions from RNA transcripts. With the HTBI primer set, the TCR CDR3 went through a first round of RT-PCR. MiXCR, run by TCRdb on the multiplex PCR reads, gives a single entry per CDR3 protein. Seen here are hundreds of thousands of distinct CDR3 sequences, about a sixth observed once, and the top ten hold 44%. Sequenced: blood. These receptors originate from a man aged 35 to 55 with Graves' hyperthyroidism.

This clonotype has ten or more counts. The chain uses TRBV7-9 and TRBJ2-1, with 10 bases that match TRBD2. The CDR3 is made up of 17 amino acids. The J segment lost 8 bases and the V segment lost 0 bases, leaving 10 bases of the junction unmatched. Per germline, CDR1 SEHNR and CDR2 FQNEAQ (reference sequence). CDR3 in amino acids: CASSLAWVAGGVDEQFF. CDR3 in DNA: TGTGCCAGCAGCTTAGCGTGGGTAGCGGGGGGCGTCGATGAGCAGTTCTTC.

This clonotype was seen at least ten times. This chain uses TRBV3-1 with TRBJ2-1; 9 bases agree with TRBD2. In germline, CDR1 is LGHDT, CDR2 YNNKEL (reference sequence). The V segment lost 5 bases and the J segment 2 bases; nucleotides outside the gene matches: 10. CDR3 length: 17 residues. DNA of the CDR3: TGTGCCAGCAGCATCGACCTGGAGCGGGGGGCCTACAATGAGCAGTTCTTC. As protein: CASSIDLERGAYNEQFF.

This sequence joins TRBV27 and TRBJ2-4; D gene ambiguous. The CDR3 extends over 16 amino acids. Trimming stripped 5 bases from V and 0 bases from J, with 14 bases between. Germline CDR1 MNHEY, CDR2 SMNVEV (reference sequence). CDR3 amino acids: CASSSWALLAKNIQYF. The CDR3 DNA sequence: TGTGCCAGCAGTAGTTGGGCACTGCTAGCCAAAAACATTCAGTACTTC.

To note about this clonotype: A much more abundant neighbour one base away suggests this may be a read error. This chain uses TRBV15 with TRBJ2-2; perhaps TRBD2 as D (5 bases). Germline assignment: CDR1 LNHNV and CDR2 YYDKDF (reference sequence). The CDR3 has 16 residues. The CDR3 region is CATSRVVGRNTGELSF. The CDR3, as DNA: TGTGCCACCAGCAGAGTGGTCGGCAGGAACACCGGGGAGCTGTCTTTT.

At least ten counts were recorded for this clonotype. The CDR3, as DNA: TGTGCCAGCAGCGTGGGGGGGTACTATGGCTACACCTTC. Translation gives CASSVGGYYGYTF. The chain combines TRBV9 with TRBJ1-2; perhaps TRBD1 as D (5 bases). Trimming removed 2 bases at V and 3 bases at J, with 8 bases between. CDR3 length: 13 amino acids. Germline CDR1 reads SGDLS; CDR2 reads YYNGEE.

This clonotype appeared many times. V gene TRBV28 combines with J gene TRBJ1-2; no firm D call. Germline CDR1 and CDR2: MDHEN and SYDVKM. V was shortened by 1 base and J by 8 bases, with 14 bases between the two germline ends. This CDR3 spans 14 amino acids. CDR3 in amino acids: CASSLSPEVRGYTF. The DNA of the CDR3 is TGTGCCAGCAGTTTATCTCCTGAGGTTAGGGGCTACACCTTC.

The V gene is TRBV5-4, the J gene TRBJ2-7; the D gene is possibly TRBD1 (6 bases). Germline values: CDR1 SGHNT, CDR2 YYREEE (reference sequence). V lost 2 bases to trimming and J lost 3 bases, with 18 bases between them. The CDR3 sequence is 16 residues long. The CDR3 loop is CASSLGSQGTSYEQYF. The DNA for the CDR3 is TGTGCCAGCAGCTTAGGGTCTCAGGGGACAAGCTACGAGCAGTACTTC.

This clonotype has ten or more counts. The gene calls are TRBV6-5 and TRBJ2-5; 14 nucleotides line up with TRBD2. The CDR3 length is 18 residues. Germline CDR1 MNHEY, CDR2 SVGAGI. J lost 5 bases, V lost 0 bases, and 8 bases had no gene match. The CDR3 bases are TGTGCCAGCAGTTACTCGACGACTAGCGGGGGGGCCGGGGAGACCCAGTACTTC. Amino acid sequence: CASSYSTTSGGAGETQYF.

In its sample, this clonotype was seen many times. The chain links TRBV7-2 to TRBJ1-5; TRBD1 agrees at 9 bases. The CDR3 runs 15 residues. V lost 4 bases, J lost 2 bases, and 3 bases stayed unmatched. Germline V lookup: CDR1 SGHTA, CDR2 FQGNSA. The DNA for the CDR3 is TGTGCCAGCAGCTCGACAGGGGGGGGCAATCAGCCCCAGCATTTT. This translates into CASSSTGGGNQPQHF.

This clonotype was observed at least ten times. The chain has TRBV12-3 or TRBV12-4 and TRBJ2-1; D not resolved. The length of the CDR3 is 15 residues. V was pared by 3 bases and J by 0 bases, with 9 bases between. CDR3 loop: CASSFGGSSYNEQFF. The CDR3 DNA follows: TGTGCCAGCAGTTTTGGCGGTAGCTCCTACAATGAGCAGTTCTTC.

This clonotype has a single count. An end of the junction differs from the germline gene, which may be a read error. This sequence joins TRBV5-1 and TRBJ2-5; the D call may be TRBD1 or TRBD2 (6 bases each). The V gene's germline CDR1 is SGHRS and CDR2 YFSETQ. The CDR3 runs to 15 residues. The CDR3 reads CASSSKRGAWETQYF. The CDR3 DNA sequence: TGTGCCAGCAGTTCAAAAAGGGGGGCCTGGGAGACCCAGTACTTC.

This clonotype was counted at least ten times. The chain combines TRBV5-1 with TRBJ1-1, with 7 bases identical to TRBD1. Germline V gives CDR1 SGHRS, CDR2 YFSETQ. The V segment lost 1 base and the J segment 1 base; nucleotides outside the gene matches: 7. The length of the CDR3 is 16 residues. In DNA form, the CDR3 reads TGCGCCAGCAGCTTGCAAGGGGGCGCATCGAACACTGAAGCTTTCTTT. Protein sequence: CASSLQGGASNTEAFF.

The V and J genes are TRBV2 and TRBJ1-3; weak D call: TRBD1 (6 bases). This CDR3 is 14 amino acids long. V lost 9 bases and J lost 2, with 14 bases in between. CDR1 SNHLY and CDR2 FYNNEI come from the germline V gene. The CDR3 loop reads CASGAGTTGNTIYF. Here the CDR3 DNA reads TGTGCCAGTGGGGCCGGGACAACTGGAAACACCATATATTTT.

This clonotype was counted at least ten times. The rearrangement uses TRBV6-2 or TRBV6-3 and TRBJ2-7; D call uncertain. Between the trimmed V and J ends, which lost 7 bases and 0 bases, there was a span of 4 bases. The CDR3 sequence is 11 residues long. From germline, CDR1 is MNHEY and CDR2 SVGEGT. The CDR3, as DNA: TGTGCCAGCACCAACTCCTACGAGCAGTACTTC. Protein product: CASTNSYEQYF.

The table lists this clonotype with a few counts. The CDR3: CASSLASWGLGTEAFF. DNA for the CDR3: TGTGCCAGCTCACTGGCGTCATGGGGGCTCGGCACTGAAGCTTTCTTT. The chain links TRBV18 to TRBJ1-1, with D maybe TRBD1 (6 bases). This CDR3 has 16 residues. V was cut by 4 bases and J by 4 bases, with 19 bases left in between. The germline V gene encodes CDR1 KGHSH and CDR2 LQKENI.

The chain is built from TRBV19 and TRBJ1-5, with D possibly TRBD1 on 6 matching bases. V was cut by 1 base and J by 6 bases, with 16 bases left in between. The CDR3 has 16 residues. Germline V lookup: CDR1 LNHDA, CDR2 SQIVND (reference sequence). CDR3: CASSIVYRDGRQPQHF. The CDR3 DNA is TGTGCCAGTAGTATAGTTTACAGGGACGGGCGTCAGCCCCAGCATTTT.

With regard to this clonotype: This may be a read error: a much more frequent sequence differs by one nucleotide. The chain combines TRBV12-3 or TRBV12-4 with TRBJ2-5; 7 positions agree with TRBD2. V lost 5 bases and J lost 5; bases outside the gene matches: 11. The CDR3 contains 15 residues. In nucleotides, the CDR3 is TGTGCCAGCAGTCCTCAAGCGGGGCTCTCGGAGACCCAGTACTTC. Translated: CASSPQAGLSETQYF.

In this sample, this clonotype turned up a few times. Sequence at one end of the junction differs from germline and may be a read error. V and J are TRBV2 and TRBJ2-2; 8 nucleotides align to TRBD2. Germline lookup yields CDR1 SNHLY and CDR2 FYNNEI. The CDR3 spans 17 residues. CDR3: CASSDGSAGAYTGEPFF. The CDR3 DNA is TGTGCCAGCAGTGATGGTTCAGCGGGGGCCTACACCGGGGAGCCGTTTTTT.

The V and J genes are TRBV6-2 or TRBV6-3 and TRBJ2-5; D may be TRBD1 (6 bases). Trimming stripped 8 bases from V and 4 bases from J, with 11 bases between. This CDR3 spans 12 amino acids. Per germline, CDR1 MNHEY and CDR2 SVGEGT. The CDR3 sequence is CASDSGVETQYF. In DNA form, the CDR3 reads TGTGCCAGCGATTCAGGGGTAGAGACCCAGTACTTC.

On this clonotype itself: A read error is likely, as this CDR3 ends without the conserved phenylalanine or tryptophan. V is TRBV9 and J is TRBJ1-1; TRBD1 aligns across 9 bases. Trimming removed 0 bases from V and 1 base from J; junction bases left unmatched: 7. The germline CDR1 and CDR2 sequences are SGDLS and YYNGEE. The CDR3 has 17 amino acids. The DNA for the CDR3 is TGTGCCAGCAGCGTAGCGGGACAGGGATATGAGAACACTGAAGCTTTCCTT. Translated, it gives CASSVAGQGYENTEAFL.

This clonotype came up many times. For the CDR3, the DNA is TGTGCCAGCAGTGAGGTCAGCCGGCTCGATACGCAGTATTTT. This sequence encodes CASSEVSRLDTQYF. The rearrangement links TRBV2 to TRBJ2-3; D is ambiguous. CDR1 SNHLY and CDR2 FYNNEI come from the germline V gene. The CDR3 is 14 residues long. V lost 3 bases, J lost 6 bases, and 13 bases lay in between.

In its sample, this clonotype was seen many times. This rearrangement joins TRBV27 to TRBJ2-3, with a possible D match to TRBD1 (6 bases). Germline assignment: CDR1 MNHEY and CDR2 SMNVEV (reference sequence). Trimming took off 5 bases at V and 8 bases at J, with 14 bases between the two ends. CDR3 length equals 13 residues. In DNA, the CDR3 is TGTGCCAGCAGTCCCCCGGACAGATTTACGCAGTATTTT. Translating gives CASSPPDRFTQYF.

In its sample, this clonotype was seen a few times. This chain joins TRBV6-2 or TRBV6-3 and TRBJ1-1; D is unresolved. The CDR3 has 11 amino acids. V was shortened by 7 bases and J by 8 bases, with 11 bases between the two germline ends. Germline CDR1 MNHEY, CDR2 SVGEGT. CDR3 nucleotides: TGTGCCAGCAACCAACAACCCGAAGCTTTCTTT. Its translation: CASNQQPEAFF.